This T cell receptor beta chain was obtained from a study of blood T cells in healthy people across ages. In this sample, this clonotype turned up a few times. Germline V gene lookup returns CDR1 SGHRS and CDR2 YFSETQ. This CDR3 has 15 amino acids. Germline trimming cut 8 bases from V and 0 bases from J; bases unmatched to any gene: 7. Through a sample-barcoded 5' primer and a J-beta primer mix, a second PCR was run for about 6 to 12 cycles. Unique molecular identifiers of 12 random nucleotides labeled each cDNA. TCRdb re-derived calls from the 5' RACE reads in MiXCR, one entry per CDR3 protein. The sample lists 600,000 to 900,000 distinct CDR3 sequences; around a quarter were seen once. The same data also went into a second study, on T cells of mothers and their children.

V and J are TRBV5-1 and TRBJ2-2; 7 nucleotides match TRBD1. The origin of this receptor is a boy between 10 and 17 years old in good health. Sequenced input: blood. The CDR3 DNA reads as TGCGCCAGGACGGATGGGACAGCGAACACCGGGGAGCTGTTTTTT. This codes for CARTDGTANTGELFF.